The rows below give T cell receptor beta chains drawn from one sample of a study of blood T cell repertoires in COVID-19. TCRdb's copy holds only in-frame clones and misses some; the assay was immunoSEQ multiplex PCR. The table records some 270,000 clones, 91% of them present only once. Material for sequencing was PBMCs or T cells enriched from blood (not recorded which). These TCRs come from a man aged 40-55 years who had been exposed to COVID-19. Each CDR3 is given with its conserved first and last residue. A D gene is named only where the DNA matches it firmly. A clone size is listed for some rows: how often the clone was seen (once, few, many), or a class if it is expanded.

v_gene: TRBV30
j_gene: TRBJ2-1
abundance: .
d_gene: TRBD2
CDR3aa: CAWSVHAGELGEQFF
CDR3nt: TGTGCCTGGAGTGTACATGCGGGAGAGCTAGGAGAGCAGTTCTTC

v_gene: TRBV9
j_gene: TRBJ2-7
abundance: .
d_gene: TRBD1
CDR3aa: CASSQTGAHSYEQYF
CDR3nt: TGTGCCAGCAGCCAAACAGGGGCTCACTCCTACGAGCAGTACTTC

v_gene: TRBV27
j_gene: TRBJ1-4
abundance: .
d_gene: .
CDR3aa: CASSFGGATNEKLFF
CDR3nt: TGTGCCAGCAGTTTCGGGGGGGCAACTAATGAAAAACTGTTTTTT

v_gene: TRBV5-1
j_gene: TRBJ2-2
abundance: .
d_gene: TRBD2
CDR3aa: CASSFLPAGSTGELFF
CDR3nt: TGCGCCAGCAGCTTTCTGCCAGCGGGATCAACCGGGGAGCTGTTTTTT

v_gene: TRBV10-3
j_gene: TRBJ2-2
abundance: .
d_gene: .
CDR3aa: CAISERRDVGELFF
CDR3nt: TGTGCCATCAGTGAGCGCAGGGATGTCGGGGAGCTGTTTTTT

v_gene: TRBV3-1/TRBV3-2
j_gene: TRBJ2-4
abundance: .
d_gene: .
CDR3aa: CASSQGDWYIQYF
CDR3nt: TGTGCCAGCAGCCAAGGGGACTGGTACATTCAGTACTTC

v_gene: TRBV7-2
j_gene: TRBJ2-7
abundance: .
d_gene: .
CDR3aa: CASSYRTGSYEQYF
CDR3nt: TGTGCCAGCAGCTACCGTACAGGATCCTACGAGCAGTACTTC

v_gene: TRBV5-4
j_gene: TRBJ2-5
abundance: .
d_gene: TRBD1
CDR3aa: CASSYGQGVRETQYF
CDR3nt: TGTGCCAGCAGCTACGGACAGGGTGTCCGAGAGACCCAGTACTTC

v_gene: TRBV9
j_gene: TRBJ2-3
abundance: .
d_gene: TRBD1
CDR3aa: CASSVVDRGSDTQYF
CDR3nt: TGTGCCAGCAGCGTAGTGGACAGGGGATCCGATACGCAGTATTTT

v_gene: TRBV2
j_gene: TRBJ2-7
abundance: few
d_gene: .
CDR3aa: CASILGWASYEQYF
CDR3nt: .

v_gene: TRBV9
j_gene: TRBJ1-6
abundance: .
d_gene: TRBD1
CDR3aa: CASSERQGNSPLHF
CDR3nt: TGTGCCAGCAGCGAGCGACAGGGAAATTCACCCCTCCACTTT

v_gene: TRBV9
j_gene: TRBJ1-4
abundance: .
d_gene: .
CDR3aa: CASSAGGSTVEKLFF
CDR3nt: TGTGCCAGCAGCGCCGGGGGATCGACAGTTGAAAAACTGTTTTTT

v_gene: TRBV5-4
j_gene: TRBJ2-7
abundance: .
d_gene: .
CDR3aa: CASSYPLVVHEQYF
CDR3nt: TGTGCCAGCAGCTACCCGTTAGTAGTCCACGAGCAGTACTTC

v_gene: TRBV28
j_gene: TRBJ1-1
abundance: .
d_gene: .
CDR3aa: CATYAMSNTEAFF
CDR3nt: TGTGCCACCTATGCGATGAGCAACACTGAAGCTTTCTTT

v_gene: TRBV4-1
j_gene: TRBJ2-2
abundance: .
d_gene: .
CDR3aa: CASSQDSGITGELFF
CDR3nt: TGCGCCAGCAGCCAAGATTCGGGTATCACCGGGGAGCTGTTTTTT

v_gene: TRBV9
j_gene: TRBJ1-1
abundance: .
d_gene: .
CDR3aa: CASSRVDGGFTTEAFF
CDR3nt: TGTGCCAGCAGCCGGGTGGATGGGGGCTTTACCACTGAAGCTTTCTTT

v_gene: TRBV11-2
j_gene: TRBJ2-5
abundance: .
d_gene: TRBD1
CDR3aa: CASSDGTGLRETQYF
CDR3nt: TGTGCCAGCAGCGACGGGACAGGGCTGAGGGAGACCCAGTACTTC

v_gene: TRBV11-2
j_gene: TRBJ2-1
abundance: .
d_gene: .
CDR3aa: CASHPYPTGKRDNEQFF
CDR3nt: TGTGCCAGCCATCCGTACCCGACGGGAAAACGGGACAATGAGCAGTTCTTC

v_gene: TRBV5-1
j_gene: TRBJ1-4
abundance: once
d_gene: .
CDR3aa: CASRLAANEKLFF
CDR3nt: TGCGCCAGCCGCCTAGCGGCTAATGAAAAACTGTTTTTT

v_gene: TRBV27
j_gene: TRBJ2-2
abundance: .
d_gene: .
CDR3aa: CASKIPSGELFF
CDR3nt: TGTGCCAGCAAAATCCCATCCGGGGAGCTGTTTTTT

v_gene: TRBV30
j_gene: TRBJ1-6
abundance: .
d_gene: .
CDR3aa: CAWSENTENSPLHF
CDR3nt: TGTGCCTGGAGTGAGAACACAGAAAATTCACCCCTCCACTTT

v_gene: TRBV7-2
j_gene: TRBJ2-7
abundance: .
d_gene: TRBD2
CDR3aa: CASSLGGAPYEQYF
CDR3nt: TGTGCCAGCAGCTTGGGAGGGGCCCCCTACGAGCAGTACTTC

v_gene: TRBV29-1
j_gene: TRBJ1-2
abundance: .
d_gene: TRBD1
CDR3aa: CSVAPGTGGVVYGYTF
CDR3nt: TGCAGCGTAGCCCCTGGGACAGGGGGTGTGGTCTATGGCTACACCTTC

v_gene: TRBV5-4
j_gene: TRBJ2-5
abundance: .
d_gene: .
CDR3aa: CASSDRETQYF
CDR3nt: TGTGCCAGCAGCGATCGGGAGACCCAGTACTTC